This T cell receptor (beta chain) was sequenced during a study of cytomegalovirus exposure and HLA in healthy donors. As concerns this clone: Its cognate antigen is unknown.

It was with 60 Vbeta and 13 Jbeta primers that the PCR ran. TCRdb keeps only in-frame clones here, not all; method: immunoSEQ multiplex PCR. This table holds roughly 250,000 clones, just over 70% found once. V lost 2 bases and J lost 0, with 23 bases in between. The CDR3 is made up of 19 amino acids. Per germline, CDR1 SGHTA and CDR2 FQGNSA. Study-wide findings and caveats: Sequences of the TCR beta chain were said to predict the HLA-A and HLA-B alleles of most subjects accurately. Roughly even sequencing depth across donors was the assumption behind the presence/absence analyses.

The chain has TRBV7-2 and TRBJ2-7; no firm D call. This receptor was identified in a female donor in good health and CMV-seronegative. Sequences were obtained from PBMCs. The CDR3 here is CASSLSISAGGAVSYEQYF. CDR3 DNA sequence: TGTGCCAGCAGCTTATCGATCTCTGCCGGCGGAGCCGTCTCCTACGAGCAGTACTTC. The full variable domain, rest sourced from reference TRBV7-2 and TRBJ2-7, is GAGVSQSPSNKVTEKGKDVELRCDPISGHTALYWYRQSLGQGLEFLIYFQGNSAPDKSGLPSDRFSAERTGGSVSTLTIQRTQQEDSAVYLCASSLSISAGGAVSYEQYFGPGTRLTVT.